This T cell receptor (beta chain) was identified during a study of shared clonotypes between healthy human individuals. About the study: Donors had three CD4 naive, three CD4 memory, two CD8 naive and one CD8 memory plate apiece.

Looked up from germline, CDR1 is MGHRA and CDR2 is YSYEKL. This CDR3 has 15 amino acids. The V and J ends lost 6 bases and 6 bases respectively, with 20 bases between them. Clones were sequenced by immunoSEQ multiplex PCR, and TCRdb holds only the in-frame ones, with some missing. The data show roughly 2.6 million clones, more than 90% seen once. The source of this sequence is a man aged 18 to 30 in good health. Sequencing was done on a sample of naive CD4+ T cells sorted from blood. Subset indicated: CD45RA+ positively selected. The chain uses TRBV4-1 and TRBJ2-5; tentative D call: TRBD2 (6 bases). The CDR3 DNA follows: TGCGCCAGCAGACCCACGGGACTCCGTGAGAAGACCCAGTACTTC. Its translation is CASRPTGLREKTQYF.